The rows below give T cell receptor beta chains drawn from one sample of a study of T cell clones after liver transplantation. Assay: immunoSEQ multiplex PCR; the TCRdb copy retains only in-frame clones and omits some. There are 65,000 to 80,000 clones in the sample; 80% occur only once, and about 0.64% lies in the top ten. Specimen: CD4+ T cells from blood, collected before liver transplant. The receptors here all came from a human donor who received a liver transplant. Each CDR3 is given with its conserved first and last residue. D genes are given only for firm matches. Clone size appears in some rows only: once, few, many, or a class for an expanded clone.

cdr3_aa: CASSVNRLETQYF
cdr3_nt: TGTGCCAGTAGTGTCAACAGGCTGGAGACCCAGTACTTC
d_call: .
v_call: TRBV19
clone_size: .
j_call: TRBJ2-5

cdr3_aa: CASRVGLNTEAFF
cdr3_nt: TGTGCCAGCAGAGTGGGTTTGAACACTGAAGCTTTCTTT
d_call: .
v_call: TRBV28
clone_size: .
j_call: TRBJ1-1

cdr3_aa: CASSKLGGPPPNTIYF
cdr3_nt: TGTGCCAGCAGCAAACTCGGGGGGCCCCCCCCAAACACCATATATTTT
d_call: .
v_call: TRBV21-1
clone_size: .
j_call: TRBJ1-3

cdr3_aa: CASSEYGGRQGGEKLFF
cdr3_nt: TGTGCCAGCAGTGAATATGGAGGTAGACAGGGTGGAGAAAAACTGTTTTTT
d_call: TRBD1
v_call: TRBV25-1
clone_size: .
j_call: TRBJ1-4

cdr3_aa: CASSENRDTGELFF
cdr3_nt: TGTGCCAGCAGCGAGAACAGAGACACCGGGGAGCTGTTTTTT
d_call: .
v_call: TRBV2
clone_size: few
j_call: TRBJ2-2

cdr3_aa: CASSSRVRGNTIYF
cdr3_nt: TGTGCCAGCAGCTCTAGGGTGAGAGGAAACACCATATATTTT
d_call: .
v_call: TRBV7-9
clone_size: .
j_call: TRBJ1-3

cdr3_aa: CASSVTQGARTDTQYF
cdr3_nt: TGTGCCAGCAGTGTCACTCAGGGGGCGAGGACAGATACGCAGTATTTT
d_call: TRBD1
v_call: TRBV6-1
clone_size: .
j_call: TRBJ2-3

cdr3_aa: CASSSPELAGITDTQYF
cdr3_nt: TGTGCCAGCAGTTCCCCAGAACTAGCGGGAATCACAGATACGCAGTATTTT
d_call: TRBD2
v_call: TRBV27
clone_size: .
j_call: TRBJ2-3

cdr3_aa: CASSPDVTYEQYF
cdr3_nt: TGCGCCAGCAGCCCGGACGTGACCTACGAGCAGTACTTC
d_call: .
v_call: TRBV5-1
clone_size: .
j_call: TRBJ2-7

cdr3_aa: CASTVISGTTGGYTF
cdr3_nt: TGTGCCAGCACTGTCATCTCCGGGACGACGGGCGGCTACACCTTC
d_call: .
v_call: TRBV2
clone_size: once
j_call: TRBJ1-2

cdr3_aa: CAISQDGLQPQHF
cdr3_nt: TGTGCCATCAGCCAGGACGGTCTTCAGCCCCAGCATTTT
d_call: .
v_call: TRBV10-3
clone_size: few
j_call: TRBJ1-5

cdr3_aa: CASSKPGQLGFGTDTQYF
cdr3_nt: TGTGCCAGCAGCAAACCCGGACAGCTTGGATTCGGCACAGATACGCAGTATTTT
d_call: .
v_call: TRBV7-2
clone_size: .
j_call: TRBJ2-3

cdr3_aa: CASSGADRGQRTEAFF
cdr3_nt: TGTGCCAGCTCGGGGGCCGACAGGGGGCAACGCACTGAAGCTTTCTTT
d_call: TRBD1
v_call: TRBV28
clone_size: .
j_call: TRBJ1-1

cdr3_aa: CASSLEIAGANVLTF
cdr3_nt: TGCGCCAGCAGCTTGGAAATCGCTGGGGCCAACGTCCTGACTTTC
d_call: .
v_call: TRBV5-1
clone_size: .
j_call: TRBJ2-6

cdr3_aa: CASSEPGERNEQFF
cdr3_nt: TGTGCCAGCAGTGAACCTGGGGAAAGAAATGAGCAGTTCTTC
d_call: .
v_call: TRBV25-1
clone_size: .
j_call: TRBJ2-1

cdr3_aa: CASSEASGDEQFF
cdr3_nt: TGTGCCAGCAGTGAGGCTAGCGGGGATGAGCAGTTCTTC
d_call: TRBD2
v_call: TRBV6-5
clone_size: .
j_call: TRBJ2-1